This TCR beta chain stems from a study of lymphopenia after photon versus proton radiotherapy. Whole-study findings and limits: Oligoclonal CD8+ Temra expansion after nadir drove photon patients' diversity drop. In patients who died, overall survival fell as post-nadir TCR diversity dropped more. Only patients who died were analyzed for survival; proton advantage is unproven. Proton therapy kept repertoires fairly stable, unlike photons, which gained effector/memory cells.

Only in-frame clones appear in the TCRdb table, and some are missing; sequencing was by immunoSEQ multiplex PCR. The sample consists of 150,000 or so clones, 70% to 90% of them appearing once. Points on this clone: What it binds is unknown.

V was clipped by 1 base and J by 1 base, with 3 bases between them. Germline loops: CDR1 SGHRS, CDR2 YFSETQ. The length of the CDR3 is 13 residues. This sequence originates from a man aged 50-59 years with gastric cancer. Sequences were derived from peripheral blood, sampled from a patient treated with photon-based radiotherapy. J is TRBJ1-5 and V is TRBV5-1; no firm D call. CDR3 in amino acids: CASSLYSNQPQHF. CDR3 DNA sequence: TGCGCCAGCAGCTTGTACAGCAATCAGCCCCAGCATTTT.